This T cell receptor (beta chain) was sequenced in a study of vaccination and CD4 T cells after COVID-19. Oncomine TCR Beta short-read sequencing was applied to DNA from cultured CD4+ T cells. TCRdb re-derived calls from the PCR reads in MiXCR, one entry per CDR3 protein. The sample includes around 12,000 distinct CDR3 sequences, approximately 82% of them seen just once. This clonotype was detected a few times. What it recognizes is unknown. The treatment: approximately 11-day PBMC culture with coronavirus spike peptide pools or control peptides (ViraFEST assay). When approximately ten days of culture had elapsed, CD4+ T cells were isolated by negative selection. The sequence was collected from a human donor who had recovered from COVID-19. Source material: CD4+ T cells from blood, cultured in vitro.

CDR3 DNA: TGTGCCAGTAGTCCCCGGGGAGGATTAGGGCAGTTCTTC. Its protein is CASSPRGGLGQFF. The V gene is TRBV19, the J gene TRBJ2-1; D perhaps matches TRBD2 (6 bases). This CDR3 is built from 13 residues. V lost 5 bases, J lost 12 bases, and 17 bases lay in between. In germline, CDR1 is LNHDA, CDR2 SQIVND (reference sequence).